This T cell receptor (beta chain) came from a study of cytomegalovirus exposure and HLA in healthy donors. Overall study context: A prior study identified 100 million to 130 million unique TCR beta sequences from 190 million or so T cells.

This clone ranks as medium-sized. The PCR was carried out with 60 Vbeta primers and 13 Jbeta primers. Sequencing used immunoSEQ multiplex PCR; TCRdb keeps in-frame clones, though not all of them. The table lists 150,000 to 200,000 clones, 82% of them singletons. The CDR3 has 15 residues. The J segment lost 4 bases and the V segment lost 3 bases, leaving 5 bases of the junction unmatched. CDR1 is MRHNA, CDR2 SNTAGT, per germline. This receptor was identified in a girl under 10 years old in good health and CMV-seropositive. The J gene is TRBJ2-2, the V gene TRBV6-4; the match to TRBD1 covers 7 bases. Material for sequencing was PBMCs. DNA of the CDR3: TGTGCCAGCAGTGAATCGGCAGGGGGCACCGGGGAGCTGTTTTTT. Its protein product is CASSESAGGTGELFF.